This T cell receptor beta chain was identified during a study of vaccination and CD4 T cells after COVID-19. Overall study context: At a median around 70 days (range 14 to 241) after dose two, post-vaccine samples were obtained.

Treatment specified: roughly 10-day PBMC culture with coronavirus spike peptide pools or control peptides (ViraFEST assay). CDR1 is MNHEY, CDR2 SVGAGI, per germline. CDR3 length equals 14 residues. The ends were cut back, 4 bases at V and 4 bases at J, with 10 bases in the middle. On this clonotype itself: Its target is not known.

Cultured CD4+ T cells had their DNA profiled by the Oncomine TCR Beta short-read assay. TCRdb fed the PCR reads into MiXCR, producing one record per CDR3 protein. Of about 19,000 distinct CDR3 sequences in the sample, 38% were seen once. This TCR came from a human donor with COVID-19. The chain uses TRBV6-5 and TRBJ2-2; the D gene is possibly TRBD1 (5 bases). The specimen sequenced was cultured CD4+ T cells from blood. Here the CDR3 DNA reads TGTGCCAGCAGTTCAACAGGTGGCACCGGGGAGCTGTTTTTT. Translated: CASSSTGGTGELFF.